This is a list of T cell receptor beta chains from one sample in a study of cytomegalovirus exposure and HLA in healthy donors. TCRdb's copy holds only in-frame clones and misses some; the assay was immunoSEQ multiplex PCR. Among 180,000 or so clones, about 80% were seen once, and the ten largest hold approximately 6%. Sequenced sample: PBMCs. These TCRs come from a man aged 40-49 years in good health and CMV-seropositive. CDR3s include the opening cysteine and the closing phenylalanine or tryptophan. The order of the fields is J gene, V gene, clone size, CDR3 length, D gene, CDR3 DNA, CDR3 protein. D genes are given only for firm matches. Some rows have no size entry. The others give once, few or many, or a class for an expanded clone.

TRBJ2-7 TRBV25-1 - 16 TRBD2 TGTGCCAGCAGTGATCCTTCTAGCGGGAGGACCCACGAGCAGTACTTC CASSDPSSGRTHEQYF
TRBJ2-4 TRBV27 - 15 - TGTGCCAGCAGTCCTACCCCGAGGGGGAGGGACATTCAGTACTTC CASSPTPRGRDIQYF
TRBJ2-5 TRBV7-8 - 15 TRBD1 TGTGCCAGCAGCTTAGGACAGGGGGCCGCTGCGACCCAGTACTTC CASSLGQGAAATQYF
TRBJ2-7 TRBV5-5 - 12 - TGTGCCAGCAGCTTTGAGGTGTACGAGCAGTACTTC CASSFEVYEQYF
TRBJ1-3 TRBV7-6 - 15 - TGTGCCAGCAGCCCGACAGTCTCCCACGGAAACACCATATATTTT CASSPTVSHGNTIYF
TRBJ2-7 TRBV6-6 - 15 TRBD2 TGTGCCAGCAGGACTAGCGGGAGGGCCTGGTACGAGCAGTACTTC CASRTSGRAWYEQYF
TRBJ2-7 TRBV11-3 - 16 TRBD2 TGTGCCAGCAGCGGCGCCGGGACTACTATCTCCTACGAGCAGTACTTC CASSGAGTTISYEQYF
TRBJ2-7 TRBV2 - 12 - TGTGCCAGCAGGGAAGACTACTACGAGCAGTACTTC CASREDYYEQYF
TRBJ2-7 TRBV5-1 - 14 - TGCGCCAGCAGCTTGACAGGGAAAGTGTACGAGCAGTACTTC CASSLTGKVYEQYF
TRBJ2-7 TRBV28 - 14 TRBD2 TGTGCCAGCCACAGCGGGGGGGCTAATTACGAGCAGTACTTC CASHSGGANYEQYF
TRBJ1-1 TRBV11-3 - 15 - TGTGCCAGCAGCTTAGGACAAGTCATGAACACTGAAGCTTTCTTT CASSLGQVMNTEAFF
TRBJ1-5 TRBV2 - 15 TRBD1 TGTGCCAGCGCGTTTGACAGGGGGTCGGGTCAGCCCCAGCATTTT CASAFDRGSGQPQHF
TRBJ2-3 TRBV4-2 - 16 - TGTGCCAGCAGCCAAGCTGGGGGCGGGAGCACAGATACGCAGTATTTT CASSQAGGGSTDTQYF
TRBJ2-7 TRBV10-1 - 16 TRBD2 TGCGCCAGCAGTGAAGGGGTTAGCGGGAGTTCCTACGAGCAGTACTTC CASSEGVSGSSYEQYF
TRBJ2-1 TRBV27 - 12 TRBD1 TGTGCCAGCAGTTTTACAGGGGGAGAGCAGTTCTTC CASSFTGGEQFF
TRBJ1-4 TRBV7-9 - 16 - TGTGCCAGCAGCTCCCACTCAGGGGCAACTAATGAAAAACTGTTTTTT CASSSHSGATNEKLFF
TRBJ2-3 TRBV10-3 - 14 - TGTGCCATCAAAGGTGGAGGAGGCGCAGATACGCAGTATTTT CAIKGGGGADTQYF
TRBJ2-1 TRBV7-2 - 15 TRBD2 TGTGCCAGCAGCTTATTCGGCGGGAGGGCCAATGAGCAGTTCTTC CASSLFGGRANEQFF
TRBJ2-7 TRBV12-5 once 11 - TGTGCTAGTGCCCATCCCTACGAGCAGTACTTC CASAHPYEQYF
TRBJ2-7 TRBV4-2 - 20 TRBD2 TGTGCCAGCAGCCAAGGGTCACTAGCGGGAGGGCCTCGTGGGGGCTCCGAGCAGTACTTC CASSQGSLAGGPRGGSEQYF
TRBJ1-1 TRBV9 - 14 - TGTGCCAGCAGTTCATCTGGGGGAGGACCTGAAGCTTTCTTT CASSSSGGGPEAFF
TRBJ2-7 TRBV18 - 11 - TGTGCCAGCTCCCTCTATAACGAGCAGTACTTC CASSLYNEQYF
TRBJ2-3 TRBV5-1 - 17 TRBD2 TGCGCCAGCAGCTTGCCCAACCTAGCGGGAGGTGTAGATACGCAGTATTTT CASSLPNLAGGVDTQYF
TRBJ2-7 TRBV28 - 12 TRBD1 TGTGCCAGCAGTGACAGGGGCTACGAGCAGTACTTC CASSDRGYEQYF
TRBJ1-1 TRBV19 once 15 - TGTGCCAGTAGTATTTTGGCATCCGTCAACACTGAAGCTTTCTTT CASSILASVNTEAFF
TRBJ2-1 TRBV9 - 14 - TGTGCCAGCAGCGTTGACAGGATAAACAATGAGCAGTTCTTC CASSVDRINNEQFF
TRBJ2-7 TRBV6-6 few 12 TRBD2 TGTGCCAGTAGCGGGGGATCCTACGAGCAGTACTTC CASSGGSYEQYF
TRBJ2-7 TRBV5-1 once 17 - TGCGCCAGCAGCTTCTCAACCCAGTCAGGCCCAGGCTACGAGCAGTACTTC CASSFSTQSGPGYEQYF
TRBJ1-1 TRBV10-2 - 13 TRBD1 TGCGCCAGCAGGGGGACAGGGAACACTGAAGCTTTCTTT CASRGTGNTEAFF
TRBJ1-2 TRBV5-1 - 16 - TGCGCCAGCAGCTTGGCCCGGGGGGCAGGGACCTATGGCTACACCTTC CASSLARGAGTYGYTF
TRBJ2-1 TRBV30 - 18 TRBD2 TGTGCCACGTTATCCGGGACTACCCCCACCCCGGGTTACAATGAGCAGTTCTTC CATLSGTTPTPGYNEQFF
TRBJ2-4 TRBV19 - 11 - TGTGCCAGTACGACAGAAAACAGTCAGTACTTC CASTTENSQYF
TRBJ1-1 TRBV5-1 - 14 - TGCGCCAGCAGCTTGTTCAGGGGGAACACTGAAGCTTTCTTT CASSLFRGNTEAFF
TRBJ1-1 TRBV2 - 14 TRBD1 TGTGCCAGCAGCAAAACAGGGGGCAACACTGAAGCTTTCTTT CASSKTGGNTEAFF
TRBJ2-2 TRBV5-5 - 17 TRBD1 TGTGCCAGCAGCTTGGAGGCTAGGACAGGGTACACCGGGGAGCTGTTTTTT CASSLEARTGYTGELFF
TRBJ2-1 TRBV5-1 - 14 TRBD2 TGCGCCAGCAGCTGGGCTAGCGGCCGAAATGAGCAGTTCTTC CASSWASGRNEQFF
TRBJ2-1 TRBV4-1 - 17 TRBD2 TGCGCCAGCAGCCGAGACCGCGGGACTAGCGGTTACAATGAGCAGTTCTTC CASSRDRGTSGYNEQFF
TRBJ1-1 TRBV7-3 - 13 TRBD1 TGTGCCAGCGGAGCCGGGACAGGCCGTGAAGCTTTCTTT CASGAGTGREAFF
TRBJ2-7 TRBV29-1 - 15 - TGCAGCGTTGAAGAATTTTCCGGGGGGCTCTACGAGCAGTACTTC CSVEEFSGGLYEQYF
TRBJ2-1 TRBV15 - 16 - TGTGCCACCAGCAGAGGAAAAGCGAACTCCTACAATGAGCAGTTCTTC CATSRGKANSYNEQFF
TRBJ2-7 TRBV28 - 13 - TGTGCCAGCGGGGGGGACATCCCCTACGAGCAGTACTTC CASGGDIPYEQYF
TRBJ1-2 TRBV18 - 15 TRBD1 TGTGCCAGCTCACCAGGGACAGCACGTAACTATGGCTACACCTTC CASSPGTARNYGYTF
TRBJ2-7 TRBV18 - 14 TRBD1 TGTGCCAGCTCACCAGGGACAGGGGCAGACGAGCAGTACTTC CASSPGTGADEQYF
TRBJ2-1 TRBV28 few 13 - TGTGCCAGCAACGCGGGTACAATGAATGAGCAGTTCTTC CASNAGTMNEQFF
TRBJ1-3 TRBV11-3 - 15 TRBD1 TGTGCCAGCAGGCCCGGGACAGCACAAAGAAACACCATATATTTT CASRPGTAQRNTIYF
TRBJ1-1 TRBV7-8 - 14 - TGTGCCAGCAGCTTAGCAACACCGAACACTGAAGCTTTCTTT CASSLATPNTEAFF
TRBJ2-1 TRBV9 - 14 - TGTGCCAGCACCGAAGGCGGGATAGGGAATGAGCAGTTCTTC CASTEGGIGNEQFF
TRBJ1-2 TRBV19 - 16 TRBD1 TGTGCCAGTAGTACCCATCGGACAGGGGCAAGCTATGGCTACACCTTC CASSTHRTGASYGYTF
TRBJ2-7 TRBV6-1 - 15 TRBD1 TGTGCCAGCAGCGCTGAGCGACAGGGAACCCACGAGCAGTACTTC CASSAERQGTHEQYF
TRBJ2-1 TRBV14 - 17 - TGTGCCAGCAGCCAGGCCTGGGACTTCGGAGCCAACAATGAGCAGTTCTTC CASSQAWDFGANNEQFF
TRBJ2-5 TRBV6-1 - 15 TRBD1 TGTGCCAGCAGTCTATGGGACAGGGGGCCTGAGACCCAGTACTTC CASSLWDRGPETQYF
TRBJ2-1 TRBV2 - 13 - TGTGCCAGCAAGGCGACGGGAAACAATGAGCAGTTCTTC CASKATGNNEQFF
TRBJ2-3 TRBV2 - 15 TRBD1 TGTGCCAGCAGCGACAGGGGCTCTTACACAGATACGCAGTATTTT CASSDRGSYTDTQYF
TRBJ2-7 TRBV20-1 - 11 TRBD1 TGCAGTGCTAGCCAGGGGGACGAGCAGTACTTC CSASQGDEQYF
TRBJ2-7 TRBV9 - 16 TRBD2 TGTGCCAGCAGCGTAGGCGGGTCTAGCGGGAGGTACGAGCAGTACTTC CASSVGGSSGRYEQYF
TRBJ2-7 TRBV5-1 - 15 TRBD1 TGCGCCAGCAGCAGCCGGGACAGGGTAGAGGGCGAGCAGTACTTC CASSSRDRVEGEQYF
TRBJ1-5 TRBV6-1 - 15 - TGTGCCAGCAGGGGGCAGATCGGCGGCAATCAGCCCCAGCATTTT CASRGQIGGNQPQHF
TRBJ1-1 TRBV28 few 14 - TGTGCCAGTCGCAGGGGACCTATGAACACTGAAGCTTTCTTT CASRRGPMNTEAFF
TRBJ2-5 TRBV11-2 - 16 TRBD2 TGTGCCAGCAGCTTGCACGGCGGGGGAGCCGCGGAGACCCAGTACTTC CASSLHGGGAAETQYF